The clone carrying this T cell receptor (beta chain) showed up just once. This entry belongs to a study of technical replicates of blood from a handful of donors. V was cut by 5 bases and J by 5 bases, with 12 bases left in between. Per germline, CDR1 MNHEY and CDR2 SMNVEV (reference sequence). The CDR3 sequence is 13 residues long. Here immunoSEQ multiplex PCR was the method, and the copy in TCRdb shows in-frame clones only, minus some. The sample consists of over 55,000 clones, about nine tenths of them appearing once. The sample comprised PBMCs. The sequence was obtained from a human donor in good health. Some clones in this sample may be carry-over from other donors' samples. The chain uses TRBV27 and TRBJ1-1, with a weak D call TRBD1 (6 bases). This CDR3 is CASSPLTGTEAFF. CDR3 DNA: TGTGCCAGCAGTCCCCTGACAGGAACTGAAGCTTTCTTT.